Reported below is one TCR beta chain. What it binds is not known. A second PCR of 7 to 11 cycles used a sample-barcoded 5' primer and a J-beta primer mix. Paired-end reads containing CDR3 totaled no fewer than 2.5 million for each sample. TCRdb called the 5' RACE reads again in MiXCR, with one record for every CDR3 protein. The sample has around 1,900,000 distinct CDR3 sequences, around 42% seen once. Germline-derived CDR1 and CDR2 are SQVTM and ANQGSEA. The CDR3 has 13 residues. V lost 3 bases to trimming and J lost 7 bases, with 12 bases between them. These data come from a study of blood T cells in healthy people across ages. The study, taken as a whole, reports: Per-million-T-cell TCR beta diversity fell roughly linearly with age.

Caucasian individuals from Russia who were healthy and aged about 6 to 95 acted as donors. Extracted total RNA amounted to at least 5.5 micrograms for each sample. Sequencing was performed on blood. The rearrangement links TRBV29-1 to TRBJ2-2, with a tentative D call TRBD2 (5 bases). This clonotype originated in a human donor in good health. The CDR3 coding sequence is TGCAGCGTTGACCGGGGAGAGGGCGGGGAGCTGTTTTTT. It codes for CSVDRGEGGELFF.